A selection of T cell receptor beta chains follows, all from one sample in a study of cytomegalovirus exposure and HLA in healthy donors. The assay was immunoSEQ multiplex PCR, and TCRdb's table has in-frame clones only and misses some. The sample records over 150,000 clones, around 75% being singletons. The sequenced material came from PBMCs. Receptors were obtained from a human donor in good health. CDR3s include the opening cysteine and the closing phenylalanine or tryptophan. The D gene is left open where the match is weak. Rows may omit the clone size; those that give it use once, few, many or a size class.

J gene,clone size,V gene,D gene,CDR3 DNA,CDR3 protein
TRBJ1-1,.,TRBV6-5,.,TGTGCCAGCAGTTACGGGGCGGAGAACACTGAAGCTTTCTTT,CASSYGAENTEAFF
TRBJ2-3,.,TRBV7-2,TRBD2,TGTGCCAGCAGCCTTAGCGGGGGGGCCTCAGATACGCAGTATTTT,CASSLSGGASDTQYF
TRBJ1-1,.,TRBV9,.,TGTGCCAGCAGCCCGCTTACAGGGAACACTGAAGCTTTCTTT,CASSPLTGNTEAFF
TRBJ1-4,few,TRBV7-9,.,TGTGCCAGCAGCGTAGACCGAATCTATGGAGGTTTAGAAAAACTGTTTTTT,CASSVDRIYGGLEKLFF
TRBJ1-1,.,TRBV10-1,TRBD1,TGCGCCAGCAGCGAAGTTGGACAGGGGGGGACTGAAGCTTTCTTT,CASSEVGQGGTEAFF
TRBJ2-3,.,TRBV4-1,.,TGCGCCAGCAGCCAAGATGAGGGCAGAGATACGCAGTATTTT,CASSQDEGRDTQYF
TRBJ2-7,.,TRBV6-1,.,TGTGCCAGCAGTGAATCTGTGCGGTACGAGCAGTACTTC,CASSESVRYEQYF
TRBJ2-1,.,TRBV4-1,.,TGCGCCAGCAGCCAAATGGGACTTCATTCCTACAATGAGCAGTTCTTC,CASSQMGLHSYNEQFF
TRBJ1-4,.,TRBV7-9,.,TGTGCCAGCAGCTTCTACAGCTTGGGTGAAAAACTGTTTTTT,CASSFYSLGEKLFF
TRBJ1-2,.,TRBV18,.,TGTGCCAGCTCACCGGGGGCGCAAAGTGGGACCACTAACTATGGCTACACCTTC,CASSPGAQSGTTNYGYTF
TRBJ1-6,few,TRBV5-6,TRBD1,TGTGCCAGCAGCTCCTTGGACAGGACGAGCTCCTATAATTCACCCCTCCACTTT,CASSSLDRTSSYNSPLHF
TRBJ1-5,.,TRBV28,.,TGTGCCAGCAGACACAATAGCAATCAGCCCCAGCATTTT,CASRHNSNQPQHF
TRBJ2-5,.,TRBV21-1,.,TGTGCCAGCAGCAAACCCGACAGGGGGCGAGAGACCCAGTACTTC,CASSKPDRGRETQYF
TRBJ2-7,.,TRBV6-5,.,TGTGCCAGCGGCCGGGGAAGTCGTGACTACGAGCAGTACTTC,CASGRGSRDYEQYF
TRBJ2-5,once,TRBV6-1,TRBD2,TGTGCCAGCAGGGGGGGACTAGCGGGGCAAGAGACCCAGTACTTC,CASRGGLAGQETQYF
TRBJ2-2,.,TRBV5-1,.,TGCGCCAGCAGCCGCGCGGGAACCGGGGAGCTGTTTTTT,CASSRAGTGELFF
TRBJ1-6,.,TRBV4-1,TRBD1,TGCGCCAGCAGTTCAGACAGGGCAGAATCACCCCTCCACTTT,CASSSDRAESPLHF
TRBJ1-1,.,TRBV10-3,TRBD1,TGTGCCTTGCGGACAGGGGATAGCACTGAAGCTTTCTTT,CALRTGDSTEAFF
TRBJ2-2,once,TRBV5-1,.,TGCGCCAGCAGCCACAACAGGGGGGAGCTGTTTTTT,CASSHNRGELFF
TRBJ1-1,.,TRBV7-9,.,TGTGCCAGCAGCGCCGGGAACACTGAAGCTTTCTTT,CASSAGNTEAFF
TRBJ1-4,.,TRBV4-3,.,TGCGCCAGCAGCCAAGATCCTGCAACTAATGAAAAACTGTTTTTT,CASSQDPATNEKLFF
TRBJ2-7,.,TRBV19,TRBD2,TGTGCCAGTAGTATCGCCAGCGGGGGGGCCTCCTACGAGCAGTACTTC,CASSIASGGASYEQYF
TRBJ2-7,once,TRBV7-9,TRBD2,TGTGCCAGCAGCTTAGACCCCGGGGAGCGGGGGAACTACGAGCAGTACTTC,CASSLDPGERGNYEQYF
TRBJ2-2,.,TRBV7-6,.,TGTGCCAGCAGCTTAGCGGCTGCGGGGTATAACACCGGGGAGCTGTTTTTT,CASSLAAAGYNTGELFF
TRBJ1-2,.,TRBV15,.,TGTGCCACCAGCCAAGAGGCGGGGCCCTATGGCTACACCTTC,CATSQEAGPYGYTF
TRBJ1-2,.,TRBV12-5,.,TGTGCTAGTGGTTTGGTACAGATTTTTGGGCCCTCCACAGATGGCTACACCTTC,CASGLVQIFGPSTDGYTF
TRBJ1-2,.,TRBV19,.,TGTGCCAGTACTTTGGACTTAGGGTATGGCTACACCTTC,CASTLDLGYGYTF
TRBJ2-5,.,TRBV7-2,TRBD2,TGTGCCAGCAGCCAGCGGGGGTGGGAGACCCAGTACTTC,CASSQRGWETQYF
TRBJ2-7,once,TRBV5-5,TRBD2,TGTGCCAGCAGCTCTCGCGGGAGCTCCTACGAGCAGTACTTC,CASSSRGSSYEQYF
TRBJ2-1,few,TRBV5-1,TRBD2,TGCGCCAGCAGCTTCATCCGGGCTAGCGGGGGACATGAGCAGTTCTTC,CASSFIRASGGHEQFF
TRBJ2-7,.,TRBV30,.,TGTGCCTGGAGACCCGCTCGGTACGAGCAGTACTTC,CAWRPARYEQYF
TRBJ1-1,.,TRBV9,.,TGTGCCAGCGGCCCACGGGGGGATTCTGAAGCTTTCTTT,CASGPRGDSEAFF
TRBJ1-5,.,TRBV15,.,TGTGCCACCAGCCCCCGGGGGTTAAATCAGCCCCAGCATTTT,CATSPRGLNQPQHF
TRBJ2-5,.,TRBV5-1,.,TGCGCCAGCAGCTTGGCCGAGGAGACCCAGTACTTC,CASSLAEETQYF
TRBJ1-1,once,TRBV9,.,TGTGCCAGCAGCGTAGAAGAGGGCTTGGGAACTGAAGCTTTCTTT,CASSVEEGLGTEAFF
TRBJ2-3,.,TRBV6-5,TRBD2,TGTGCCAGCAGATCCTTAGCGGGGGGCGGAGATACGCAGTATTTT,CASRSLAGGGDTQYF
TRBJ2-1,few,TRBV7-2,.,TGTGCCAGCAGCCCAAGCCGACAGGTATCCTACAATGAGCAGTTCTTC,CASSPSRQVSYNEQFF
TRBJ2-5,.,TRBV7-7,.,TGTGCCAGCAGCTTAGTTGGGGGCTCGGGGGAGACCCAGTACTTC,CASSLVGGSGETQYF
TRBJ2-1,.,TRBV5-1,TRBD2,TGCGCCAGCAGCTACCTAGCGGGGGGGAACAATGAGCAGTTCTTC,CASSYLAGGNNEQFF
TRBJ2-7,.,TRBV4-1,TRBD1,TGCGCCAGCAGCCTCCGACAGGGGACGATTTACGAGCAGTACTTC,CASSLRQGTIYEQYF
TRBJ2-7,once,TRBV13,TRBD2,TGTGCCAGCAGCGTAGCGGGGGGGCAGATCGAGCAGTACTTC,CASSVAGGQIEQYF
TRBJ2-3,.,TRBV11-3,TRBD2,TGTGCCAGCAGCTCGGGACTAGCCACAGATACGCAGTATTTT,CASSSGLATDTQYF
TRBJ2-3,.,TRBV7-3,.,TGTGCCAGCAGCTTATCAGGAACGGGGGCAGATACGCAGTATTTT,CASSLSGTGADTQYF
TRBJ2-7,once,TRBV7-9,.,TGTGCCAGCAGCTTTGGGGGACTCTCCTACGAGCAGTACTTC,CASSFGGLSYEQYF
TRBJ2-7,once,TRBV7-2,TRBD2,TGTGCCAGCAGCTGGACTAGCGGAGAGCAGTACTTC,CASSWTSGEQYF
TRBJ1-1,.,TRBV2,TRBD1,TGTGCCGGCCGGGACAGAGGCACTGAAGCTTTCTTT,CAGRDRGTEAFF
TRBJ1-1,.,TRBV7-8,.,TGTGCCAGCAGCCTACTTACAGGGAAATCTGAAGCTTTCTTT,CASSLLTGKSEAFF
TRBJ1-4,.,TRBV5-1,TRBD1,TGCGCCAGCAGTCGGGACAGATCCGAAAAACTGTTTTTT,CASSRDRSEKLFF
TRBJ2-3,.,TRBV1,.,TGCACCAGCAGCCAAACCCGAGTTACTAGCGGGGGAAGCACAGATACGCAGTATTTT,CTSSQTRVTSGGSTDTQYF
TRBJ2-3,.,TRBV2,TRBD2,TGTGCCAGCAGAACGCGGGGGGGCACAGATACGCAGTATTTT,CASRTRGGTDTQYF
TRBJ2-3,few,TRBV13,TRBD2,TGTGCCAGCAGCGAACTAGCGGGGGGGGATACGCAGTATTTT,CASSELAGGDTQYF
TRBJ2-1,few,TRBV5-4,.,TGTGCCAGCAGCCCCGTGGCCGTGAATGAGCAGTTCTTC,CASSPVAVNEQFF
TRBJ1-5,once,TRBV4-1,.,TGCGCCAGCAGCCAAGAAGCGGGAAGCAATCAGCCCCAGCATTTT,CASSQEAGSNQPQHF
TRBJ2-4,.,TRBV7-2,.,TGTGCCAGCAGTATCCTACGAAATGGAGCCAAAAACATTCAGTACTTC,CASSILRNGAKNIQYF
TRBJ1-1,.,TRBV6-1,TRBD1,TGTGCCAGCAGTGAAAGGGGGACAGGGGCCACTGAAGCTTTCTTT,CASSERGTGATEAFF